The next 20 T cell receptor beta chains were all read from a single sample in a study of cytomegalovirus exposure and HLA in healthy donors. 13 Jbeta primers and 60 Vbeta primers were used for the PCR. The data were produced by immunoSEQ multiplex PCR, yet TCRdb's version contains in-frame clones alone and is incomplete. This table holds about 140,000 clones, 70% to 85% found once. The sequencing input was PBMCs. The receptors were sampled from a man aged 35 to 55 in good health and CMV-seronegative.

The rearrangement joins TRBV5-1 to TRBJ2-7; 12 positions agree with TRBD1. The CDR3 has 18 amino acids. Germline CDR1 is SGHRS and CDR2 is YFSETQ. V shed 0 bases, J shed 1 base, and the junction held 8 bases outside the gene matches. In DNA, the CDR3 is TGCGCCAGCAGCTTGGATACCGGGACAGGGGGCTTATCCTACGAGCAGTACTTC. Protein product: CASSLDTGTGGLSYEQYF.

V and J are TRBV27 and TRBJ2-5; D call uncertain. Germline loops: CDR1 MNHEY, CDR2 SMNVEV (reference sequence). Deletions cut 2 bases from V and 2 bases from J, with 6 bases between. The CDR3 sequence is 13 residues long. Written as DNA, the CDR3 is TGTGCCAGCAGTTTAAACCGGCAAGAGACCCAGTACTTC. Translated, it gives CASSLNRQETQYF.

In its sample, this clone was seen a few times. This chain connects TRBV6-1 to TRBJ2-7; 7 nucleotides match TRBD1. Looked up from germline, CDR1 is MNHNS and CDR2 is SASEGT. The CDR3 has 14 amino acids. V lost 1 base and J lost 5; bases outside the gene matches: 5. CDR3 nucleotides: TGTGCCAGCAGTGAAGAAAGGGGGCGAGACGAGCAGTACTTC. Translated, it gives CASSEERGRDEQYF.

The rearrangement joins TRBV27 to TRBJ2-5, with 9 bases that match TRBD1. This CDR3 is built from 16 residues. The V gene end was trimmed by 1 base and the J gene end by 4 bases; junction bases not matched to a gene: 7. The germline CDR1 and CDR2 sequences are MNHEY and SMNVEV (reference sequence). The CDR3 coding sequence is TGTGCCAGCAGTTTATACCCTGGACAGGGGCCAGAGACCCAGTACTTC. Amino acid sequence: CASSLYPGQGPETQYF.

The V and J genes are TRBV6-6 and TRBJ2-1, with 8 bases aligning to TRBD2. V shed 4 bases, J shed 11 bases, and the junction held 4 bases outside the gene matches. CDR1 and CDR2 from the germline V gene are MNHNY and SVGAGI (reference sequence). There are 12 residues in the CDR3. CDR3 in DNA: TGTGCCAGCAGTTTCCTAGCGGGCAAGCAGTTCTTC. Protein sequence: CASSFLAGKQFF.

The V and J genes are TRBV19 and TRBJ2-1; the match to TRBD2 covers 13 bases. Germline values: CDR1 LNHDA, CDR2 SQIVND (reference sequence). The CDR3 covers 16 residues. V dropped 5 bases and J dropped 4; count of bases not matched to a gene: 5. CDR3 loop: CASSGGLAGEYNEQFF. For the CDR3, the DNA is TGTGCCAGTAGTGGCGGACTAGCGGGGGAGTACAATGAGCAGTTCTTC. The full variable domain, with the rest looked up from reference TRBV19 and TRBJ2-1, is DGGITQSPKYLFRKEGQNVTLSCEQNLNHDAMYWYRQDPGQGLRLIYYSQIVNDFQKGDIAEGYSVSREKKESFPLTVTSAQKNPTAFYLCASSGGLAGEYNEQFFGPGTRLTVL.

The V gene is TRBV6-1, the J gene TRBJ1-6; no definite D call. The germline V gene encodes CDR1 MNHNS and CDR2 SASEGT. The CDR3 is 15 residues long. V lost 2 bases to trimming and J lost 7 bases, with 12 bases between them. The CDR3 DNA sequence: TGTGCCAGCAGTGAAAAGTGGTCGGGGAATTCACCCCTCCACTTT. It encodes CASSEKWSGNSPLHF.

The chain is built from TRBV28 and TRBJ2-7; TRBD1 aligns across 11 bases. V was clipped by 4 bases and J by 4 bases; unmatched bases: 6. There are 15 residues in the CDR3. Per germline, CDR1 MDHEN and CDR2 SYDVKM. CDR3 in DNA: TGTGCCAGCAGTTATAAGGGACAGGGGGTGTACGAGCAGTACTTC. The encoded protein is CASSYKGQGVYEQYF.

The chain carries TRBV6-5 and TRBJ2-7; D possibly corresponds to TRBD2 (5 bases). Per the germline V gene, CDR1 is MNHEY and CDR2 is SVGAGI. The CDR3 runs 14 residues. V shed 2 bases and J shed 4 bases, with 12 bases lying between them. The CDR3 nucleotides read TGTGCCAGCAGTTACGGGCCCGAGGGATACGAGCAGTACTTC. It yields the protein CASSYGPEGYEQYF.

The V and J genes are TRBV13 and TRBJ2-3; TRBD2 matches at 10 bases. This CDR3 region has 16 residues. Germline V gives CDR1 PRHDT, CDR2 FYEKMQ (reference sequence). The V gene end was trimmed by 0 bases and the J gene end by 4 bases; junction bases not matched to a gene: 4. The CDR3 nucleotides read TGTGCCAGCAGCTTAGGCAGCGGGGGGGCCTCAGATACGCAGTATTTT. It encodes CASSLGSGGASDTQYF.

The chain recombines TRBV5-4 with TRBJ2-1, with D perhaps matching TRBD2 (6 bases). Germline CDR1 and CDR2: SGHNT and YYREEE (reference sequence). This CDR3 is 16 amino acids long. V gave up 3 bases and J gave up 2 bases, with 15 bases separating them. CDR3 loop: CASSSPGGEPYNEQFF. The CDR3 DNA sequence: TGTGCCAGCAGCTCCCCGGGCGGGGAGCCCTACAATGAGCAGTTCTTC.

This clone has only a few counts. The chain carries TRBV7-7 and TRBJ1-3, with 9 bases aligning to TRBD1. CDR3 length: 15 residues. Per germline, CDR1 SSHAT and CDR2 FNYEAQ (reference sequence). Losses at the gene ends were 5 bases for V and 0 bases for J; bases not matched to a gene: 2. The CDR3 DNA reads as TGTGCCAGCAGCCAGGGACAGGGCTCTGGAAACACCATATATTTT. Translating gives CASSQGQGSGNTIYF.

This clone occurred a few times. The genes are TRBV7-9 and TRBJ1-3; D is unresolved. V was cut by 1 base and J by 0 bases, with 10 bases left in between. This CDR3 comprises 16 residues. Germline-derived CDR1 and CDR2 are SEHNR and FQNEAQ (reference sequence). CDR3 nucleotides: TGTGCCAGCAGCTTAGTTTACACCAGCTCTGGAAACACCATATATTTT. Amino acid sequence: CASSLVYTSSGNTIYF.

The chain employs TRBV6-5 and TRBJ1-4; D gene uncertain. V was clipped by 7 bases and J by 8 bases, with 14 bases between them. The germline CDR1 and CDR2 sequences are MNHEY and SVGAGI. The CDR3 sequence is 13 residues long. CDR3 loop: CASIRSWAEKLFF. The CDR3 nucleotides are TGTGCCAGCATCCGAAGCTGGGCAGAAAAACTGTTTTTT.

The chain has TRBV5-1 and TRBJ2-6; D gene unclear. Germline CDR1 reads SGHRS; CDR2 reads YFSETQ. The CDR3 runs 15 residues. The germline V and J ends were trimmed by 2 bases and 0 bases, with 6 bases remaining between them. The CDR3 protein is CASSLQVSGANVLTF. Written as DNA, the CDR3 is TGCGCCAGCAGCTTACAAGTCTCTGGGGCCAACGTCCTGACTTTC.

This chain links TRBV7-9 with TRBJ2-4; D is ambiguous. CDR3 size: 13 residues. Trimming left V 0 bases short and J 5 bases short, with 5 bases between. From germline, CDR1 is SEHNR and CDR2 FQNEAQ (reference sequence). CDR3 coding DNA: TGTGCCAGCAGCTTAGCTACAGAAAACATTCAGTACTTC. This codes for CASSLATENIQYF.

The chain recombines TRBV11-2 with TRBJ1-1, with a tentative D call TRBD1 (5 bases). The CDR3 loop spans 13 amino acids. Trimming took 3 bases from V and 6 from J, leaving 11 bases between them. Germline-derived CDR1 and CDR2 are SGHAT and FQNNGV. CDR3 residues: CASSFGVGPEAFF. For the CDR3, the DNA is TGTGCCAGCAGCTTTGGTGTGGGGCCTGAAGCTTTCTTT.

The rearrangement uses TRBV2 and TRBJ2-2; no definite D call. The CDR3 length is 17 residues. Between the trimmed V and J ends, which lost 2 bases and 4 bases, there was a span of 17 bases. CDR1 SNHLY and CDR2 FYNNEI come from the germline V gene. CDR3 residues: CASSEPWPIQVTGELFF. The CDR3 coding sequence is TGTGCCAGCAGTGAACCCTGGCCGATCCAGGTCACCGGGGAGCTGTTTTTT. The entire variable domain, with the rest obtained from reference TRBV2 and TRBJ2-2, is as follows: EPEVTQTPSHQVTQMGQEVILRCVPISNHLYFYWYRQILGQKVEFLVSFYNNEISEKSEIFDDQFSVERPDGSNFTLKIRSTKLEDSAMYFCASSEPWPIQVTGELFFGEGSRLTVL.

This sequence joins TRBV11-2 and TRBJ2-3; 11 positions match TRBD2. Germline V gene sequence: CDR1 SGHAT, CDR2 FQNNGV. J gave up 6 bases and V 2 bases, and 10 bases lay outside the gene matches. The CDR3 length is 17 residues. The CDR3 coding sequence is TGTGCCAGCAGCTTACTTAGCGGGGGGGCCCCACTCGATACGCAGTATTTT. Translation gives CASSLLSGGAPLDTQYF.

This rearrangement joins TRBV19 to TRBJ2-4; D is unclear. This CDR3 is built from 14 residues. Germline CDR1 and CDR2: LNHDA and SQIVND (reference sequence). V lost 7 bases and J lost 0, with 10 bases in between. Written as DNA, the CDR3 is TGTGCCAGTAAAGCAGGAACAGCCAAAAACATTCAGTACTTC. Translation: CASKAGTAKNIQYF.